These 27 T cell receptor beta chains were sequenced from one sample in a study of shared clonotypes between healthy human individuals (dated by TCRdb to 2019 to 2021). Libraries were prepared through the immunoSEQ multiplex PCR assay. Here the immuneACCESS table is served through TCRdb, limited to in-frame sequences with V and J called. Missing clones are a known gap in these copies; in checked studies unresolved V genes cover under half, and the rest lacks a known reason. The sample records roughly 490,000 clones, about 82% of which are singletons. Together, the top ten hold roughly 13% of the sample. Material: PBMCs. These receptors were taken from a woman in her thirties or forties in good health. Some clones in this sample may be carry-over from other donors' samples.

This clone was recorded a few times. The V call is TRBV4-1, the J call TRBJ2-2; no definite D call. The germline gives CDR1 MGHRA, CDR2 YSYEKL. V lost 3 bases to trimming and J lost 5 bases, with 7 bases between them. This CDR3 contains 13 residues. The CDR3 protein is CASSHTFTGELFF. CDR3 DNA sequence: TGCGCCAGCAGCCATACTTTTACCGGGGAGCTGTTTTTT.

CDR3 in amino acids: CASSLSTDNEQFF. Here the CDR3 DNA reads TGTGCCAGCAGCTTAAGCACAGACAATGAGCAGTTCTTC. This chain links TRBV7-2 with TRBJ2-1, with D uncertain. V lost 2 bases to trimming and J lost 5 bases, with 7 bases between them. The germline V gene encodes CDR1 SGHTA and CDR2 FQGNSA. The CDR3 is 13 residues long.

A single count supports this clone. This sequence joins TRBV6-1 and TRBJ1-2; D is perhaps TRBD1 (6 bases). CDR1 and CDR2 from the germline V gene are MNHNS and SASEGT. V lost 1 base and J 5 bases, leaving 14 bases between the germline ends. This CDR3 is 15 amino acids long. Here the CDR3 DNA reads TGTGCCAGCAGTGAAGGTCAGGGGCTAGGGTATGGCTACACCTTC. As protein: CASSEGQGLGYGYTF.

This rearrangement joins TRBV5-1 to TRBJ2-7, with D hard to call. The ends were cut back, 0 bases at V and 3 bases at J, with 10 bases in the middle. The CDR3 covers 14 residues. Germline CDR1 SGHRS, CDR2 YFSETQ. The CDR3 protein is CASSLGPNNYEQYF. The CDR3 DNA reads TGCGCCAGCAGCTTGGGGCCTAATAACTACGAGCAGTACTTC.

The chain uses TRBV28 and TRBJ2-1, with TRBD2 as a possible D gene (6 bases). CDR1 and CDR2 from the germline V gene are MDHEN and SYDVKM. This CDR3 has 12 residues. This chain's CDR3 is CATSEGRDEQFF. The CDR3 nucleotides are TGTGCGACGTCGGAGGGCCGTGATGAGCAGTTCTTC.

The chain links TRBV10-3 to TRBJ1-1; D call uncertain. Deletions cut 4 bases from V and 3 bases from J, with 9 bases between. Germline CDR1 reads ENHRY; CDR2 reads SYGVKD. This CDR3 comprises 13 residues. DNA for the CDR3: TGTGCCATCAGTGGGGTCCTGGACACTGAAGCTTTCTTT. Translating gives CAISGVLDTEAFF.

The chain links TRBV29-1 to TRBJ1-1, with 9 bases fitting TRBD1. CDR3 size: 11 residues. V lost 7 bases and J lost 9; bases outside the gene matches: 6. Per the germline V gene, CDR1 is SQVTM and CDR2 is ANQGSEA. The CDR3 DNA sequence: TGCAGCGCCGAGGGACAGGGACAAGCTTTCTTT. Translation: CSAEGQGQAFF.

The chain carries TRBV28 and TRBJ1-5; D is possibly TRBD1 (6 bases). This CDR3 region has 15 residues. Looked up from germline, CDR1 is MDHEN and CDR2 is SYDVKM. The V end was cut by 6 bases, the J end by 5 bases, with 17 bases between. The DNA of the CDR3 is TGTGCCAGCAGGAAGGGGGGGATGGGCGATCAGCCCCAGCATTTT. It translates to CASRKGGMGDQPQHF.

The V gene is TRBV28, the J gene TRBJ1-4; a possible D gene is TRBD1 (5 bases). Germline V gene data show CDR1 as MDHEN and CDR2 as SYDVKM. This CDR3 spans 15 amino acids. V lost 6 bases and J 7 bases, leaving 18 bases between the germline ends. CDR3 nucleotide sequence: TGTGCCAGCAGGGGCTGGGGGACCGGTCCTGAAAAACTGTTTTTT. Protein sequence: CASRGWGTGPEKLFF.

This clone was observed a single time. The V and J genes are TRBV28 and TRBJ2-4, with TRBD1 matching over 7 bases. The CDR3 has 16 residues. V gave up 5 bases and J gave up 6 bases; unmatched junction bases: 13. Germline CDR1 and CDR2: MDHEN and SYDVKM. The DNA of the CDR3 is TGTGCCAGCAGTCCCCAAACAGGGGTGGGCCGAAACATTCAGTACTTC. As protein: CASSPQTGVGRNIQYF.

There are a few counts of this clone. This rearrangement joins TRBV13 to TRBJ2-3; perhaps TRBD2 as D (5 bases). The germline CDR1 and CDR2 sequences are PRHDT and FYEKMQ (reference sequence). V lost 1 base, J lost 4 bases, and 12 bases lay in between. CDR3 length: 15 residues. Here the CDR3 reads CASSLVVAGPDTQYF. The CDR3 DNA sequence: TGTGCCAGCAGCTTAGTGGTGGCGGGTCCAGATACGCAGTATTTT. The whole variable domain, filled in from reference TRBV13 and TRBJ2-3, reads AAGVIQSPRHLIKEKRETATLKCYPIPRHDTVYWYQQGPGQDPQFLISFYEKMQSDKGSIPDRFSAQQFSDYHSELNMSSLELGDSALYFCASSLVVAGPDTQYFGPGTRLTVL.

The rearrangement links TRBV5-1 to TRBJ2-7, with D unclear. The ends were cut back, 0 bases at V and 2 bases at J, with 9 bases in the middle. Germline CDR1 is SGHRS and CDR2 is YFSETQ. CDR3 length: 14 residues. The DNA of the CDR3 is TGCGCCAGCAGCTTGGAATCTGGGACCTACGAGCAGTACTTC. Translated, it gives CASSLESGTYEQYF.

The rearrangement uses TRBV18 and TRBJ1-1; unclear D gene. CDR1 and CDR2 from the germline V gene are KGHSH and LQKENI. V was pared by 6 bases and J by 1 base, with 15 bases between. This CDR3 has 15 amino acids. CDR3 sequence (DNA): TGTGCCAGCTCCCCTAGCCGGGTACCGAACACTGAAGCTTTCTTT. Encoded protein: CASSPSRVPNTEAFF.

This clone has just a few counts. The chain couples TRBV5-1 to TRBJ2-3; 13 bases agree with TRBD2. The J segment lost 5 bases and the V segment lost 4 bases, leaving 7 bases of the junction unmatched. The length of the CDR3 is 16 residues. Germline V lookup: CDR1 SGHRS, CDR2 YFSETQ. CDR3 loop: CASSLEGTSGKDTQYF. DNA for the CDR3: TGCGCCAGCAGCCTGGAGGGGACTAGCGGGAAAGATACGCAGTATTTT.

This clone was observed many times. V and J are TRBV27 and TRBJ1-1; D unresolved. The CDR3 has 15 residues. Between the trimmed V and J ends, which lost 2 bases and 8 bases, there was a span of 18 bases. Germline V gene lookup returns CDR1 MNHEY and CDR2 SMNVEV (reference sequence). This CDR3 is CASSLRGLYLTEAFF. The CDR3 DNA is TGTGCCAGCAGTTTACGTGGACTTTACCTAACGGAAGCTTTCTTT.

This clone was seen just once. The genes are TRBV5-1 and TRBJ1-2; 9 bases line up with TRBD1. The V gene's germline CDR1 is SGHRS and CDR2 YFSETQ. With 7 bases clipped from V and 8 bases from J, the junction kept 9 bases outside the gene matches. There are 13 residues in the CDR3. This chain's CDR3 is CASFRDRDGGYTF. CDR3 bases: TGCGCCAGCTTCCGGGACAGGGATGGCGGCTACACCTTC.

The chain couples TRBV28 to TRBJ2-2; 7 nucleotides agree with TRBD1. Per the germline V gene, CDR1 is MDHEN and CDR2 is SYDVKM. V was clipped by 5 bases and J by 6 bases; unmatched bases: 9. There are 15 residues in the CDR3. This CDR3 is CASSPRGPRAGELFF. DNA of the CDR3: TGTGCCAGCAGTCCAAGGGGGCCTAGGGCCGGGGAGCTGTTTTTT.

This chain joins TRBV6-6 and TRBJ2-7, with D maybe TRBD2 (6 bases). Germline CDR1 MNHNY, CDR2 SVGAGI (reference sequence). Trimming left V 6 bases short and J 0 bases short, with 12 bases between. CDR3 length: 14 amino acids. The CDR3 loop reads CASSPWGDSYEQYF. Here the CDR3 DNA reads TGTGCCAGCAGCCCCTGGGGGGACTCCTACGAGCAGTACTTC.

This sequence joins TRBV27 and TRBJ1-2, with TRBD1 matching over 7 bases. Germline CDR1 MNHEY, CDR2 SMNVEV (reference sequence). The J segment lost 8 bases and the V segment lost 5 bases, leaving 8 bases of the junction unmatched. The CDR3 consists of 13 residues. This CDR3 reads CASSPRQGPGYTF. The DNA for the CDR3 is TGTGCCAGCAGTCCGAGACAGGGCCCCGGCTACACCTTC.

The gene calls are TRBV9 and TRBJ2-1; TRBD2 is a possible D gene (6 bases). V shed 4 bases and J shed 6 bases, with 17 bases lying between them. Germline V gene data show CDR1 as SGDLS and CDR2 as YYNGEE. The CDR3 has 15 amino acids. CDR3 DNA: TGTGCCAGCAGCCCCCGACTCGGGCGGGGCAATGAGCAGTTCTTC. Translated: CASSPRLGRGNEQFF.

The chain joins TRBV4-1 to TRBJ1-4; the D gene is possibly TRBD1 (5 bases). Germline loops: CDR1 MGHRA, CDR2 YSYEKL. The CDR3 is made up of 16 amino acids. V was pared by 0 bases and J by 7 bases, with 15 bases between. The DNA for the CDR3 is TGCGCCAGCAGCCAAGACCCCGGGGGGTTATCTGAAAAACTGTTTTTT. Translated: CASSQDPGGLSEKLFF.

This chain joins TRBV4-3 and TRBJ2-1; D might be TRBD2 (5 bases). Trimming left V 4 bases short and J 7 bases short, with 20 bases between. In germline, CDR1 is LGHNA, CDR2 YSLEER. The CDR3 sequence is 16 residues long. The CDR3 DNA follows: TGCGCCAGCAGCCCCGGCGGGTACGACCAATTTAATGAGCAGTTCTTC. Protein product: CASSPGGYDQFNEQFF.

The rearrangement links TRBV15 to TRBJ1-2; D is unresolved. The V gene's germline CDR1 is LNHNV and CDR2 YYDKDF (reference sequence). V was shortened by 2 bases and J by 0 bases, with 7 bases between the two germline ends. The CDR3 has 14 amino acids. The CDR3 DNA follows: TGTGCCACCAGCAGACAAGCAACTAACTATGGCTACACCTTC. It translates to CATSRQATNYGYTF.

The chain joins TRBV30 to TRBJ1-3; D gene ambiguous. V was cut by 1 base and J by 6 bases, with 4 bases left in between. The CDR3 covers 11 residues. Germline V gene sequence: CDR1 GTSNPN, CDR2 SVGIG (reference sequence). CDR3 nucleotide sequence: TGTGCCTGGAGTGGGGTAAACACCATATATTTT. Protein: CAWSGVNTIYF. Supplemented by reference TRBV30 and TRBJ1-3, the full variable domain reads SQTIHQWPATLVQPVGSPLSLECTVEGTSNPNLYWYRQAAGRGLQLLFYSVGIGQISSEVPQNLSASRPQDRQFILSSKKLLLSDSGFYLCAWSGVNTIYFGEGSWLTVV.

The chain has TRBV6-6 and TRBJ2-5; D remains unclear. The CDR3 spans 14 residues. V lost 6 bases and J lost 10, with 21 bases in between. In germline, CDR1 is MNHNY, CDR2 SVGAGI (reference sequence). CDR3 loop: CASSSLARNADQYF. The CDR3 nucleotides are TGTGCCAGCAGCTCGCTGGCCCGGAATGCGGACCAGTACTTC.

This chain uses TRBV10-3 with TRBJ1-2; a possible D gene is TRBD1 (5 bases). This CDR3 region has 15 residues. The germline V gene encodes CDR1 ENHRY and CDR2 SYGVKD. V shed 0 bases and J shed 6 bases, with 14 bases lying between them. CDR3 residues: CAISESLGGTDGYTF. The CDR3 DNA reads TGTGCCATCAGTGAGTCCCTGGGGGGGACCGATGGCTACACCTTC.

The gene calls are TRBV5-1 and TRBJ1-3, with D maybe TRBD1 (5 bases). The V and J ends lost 4 bases and 0 bases respectively, with 11 bases between them. The CDR3 loop spans 15 amino acids. Per the germline V gene, CDR1 is SGHRS and CDR2 is YFSETQ. The DNA of the CDR3 is TGCGCCAGCAGCACGGCGGGGGGCTCTGGAAACACCATATATTTT. The encoded protein is CASSTAGGSGNTIYF.